The entry below gives a single T cell receptor beta chain sequence along with its context. Its antigen remains unknown. The data stem from a study of CD8 T cells in Susac syndrome. Healthy donors were controls matched for age and sex. Through negative isolation, CD4+ and CD8+ T cells were obtained, while TEMRA cells were enriched using FACS. After extraction with the RNeasy kit, roughly 0.45 to 1 ug of the RNA was reverse transcribed using random hexamers. Coverage of TCR beta CDR3 amplification by immunoSEQ multiplex PCR extended to 54 Vbeta and 13 Jbeta. MiXCR, run by TCRdb on the immunoSEQ multiplex PCR reads, gives a single entry per CDR3 protein. The repertoire has roughly 80,000 distinct CDR3 sequences, 85% to 95% of them found once; the top ten carry 0.26%. Study findings and constraints: As the study acknowledged, the number of individuals in its TCR sequencing and HLA analysis was relatively small.

Germline V gene data show CDR1 as SQVTM and CDR2 as ANQGSEA. Trimming cost V 6 bases and J 7 bases; bases outside gene matches: 16. The CDR3 has 16 residues. The chain carries TRBV29-1 and TRBJ2-4, with 9 bases matching TRBD2. The TCR was taken from a human donor in good health. Sequenced sample: CD8+ T cells from PBMCs. This CDR3 reads CSVQREATSGFNIQYF. Written as DNA, the CDR3 is TGCAGCGTCCAACGTGAGGCAACTAGCGGGTTTAACATTCAGTACTTC.